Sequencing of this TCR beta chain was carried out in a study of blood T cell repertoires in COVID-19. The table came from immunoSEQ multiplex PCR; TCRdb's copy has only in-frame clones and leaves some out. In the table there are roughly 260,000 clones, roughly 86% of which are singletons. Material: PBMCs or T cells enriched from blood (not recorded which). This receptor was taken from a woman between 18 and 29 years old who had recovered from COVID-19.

CDR3 sequence (DNA): TGTGCCAGTAGTACACAGGGGAACACTGAAGCTTTCTTT. It encodes CASSTQGNTEAFF. The V gene is TRBV19, the J gene TRBJ1-1; the D gene is possibly TRBD1 (6 bases). The V end was cut by 4 bases, the J end by 1 base, with 7 bases between. Germline V gene lookup returns CDR1 LNHDA and CDR2 SQIVND (reference sequence). CDR3 length: 13 residues.